The count of the clone carrying this T cell receptor beta chain is one. This sample is part of a study of T cell changes during pregnancy in multiple sclerosis. Only in-frame clones appear in the TCRdb table, and some are missing; sequencing was by immunoSEQ multiplex PCR. The repertoire has some 140,000 clones, approximately 96% of them found once; the top ten carry roughly 0.45%. Looked up from germline, CDR1 is MNHNY and CDR2 is SVGAGI (reference sequence). This CDR3 has 14 amino acids. The chain employs TRBV6-6 and TRBJ2-1, with 10 bases fitting TRBD2. The source of this sequence is a female donor with multiple sclerosis, enrolled in a pregnancy study. Sequenced material: peripheral blood, taken after pregnancy. This CDR3 reads CCSGRLSSYNEQFF. CDR3 coding DNA: TGTTGTAGCGGGAGGTTGAGCTCCTACAATGAGCAGTTCTTC.